This T cell receptor beta chain was captured in a study of blood T cells in healthy people across ages. The ends were cut back, 5 bases at V and 4 bases at J, with 12 bases in the middle. Germline loops: CDR1 PRHDT, CDR2 FYEKMQ (reference sequence). This CDR3 has 14 amino acids. As to this clonotype: Its antigen is not known.

There were healthy Caucasian individuals from Russia, aged roughly 6 to 100, serving as donors. Points from the study as a whole: When one million T cells were used, diversity estimates were thought to be underestimates.

The use of a sample-barcoded 5' primer and a J-beta primer mix characterized a second PCR of about 6 to 11 cycles. One entry per CDR3 protein results from TCRdb running MiXCR on the 5' RACE reads. The sample holds 850,000 to 1,300,000 distinct CDR3 sequences, more than 40% seen once. Sequencing used blood. V is TRBV13 and J is TRBJ2-4; no definite D call. This sequence was found in a woman aged 60-70 years in good health. The CDR3 sequence is CASSDRTGKNIQYF. The CDR3 DNA sequence: TGTGCCAGCAGCGACCGGACCGGTAAAAACATTCAGTACTTC.